The 18 T cell receptor beta chains listed next were all sequenced from one sample in a study of T cells after yellow fever vaccination (dated by TCRdb to between 2019 and 2020). The sample's treatment or condition, from its label and the paper: live attenuated yellow fever vaccine strain. Libraries were prepared through 5' RACE. TCRdb names Illumina NovaSeq 6000 as the instrument used. TCRdb handled the public reads itself, with Q25 trimming in fastp and clone calling in MiXCR, and kept productive beta chains. Here each entry gathers all rows of one CDR3 protein and keeps the most common genes and DNA. Within this sample are approximately 450,000 distinct CDR3 sequences, with under 20% of them counted one time only. In total, the top ten clones hold 15% to 20% of the sample. Sequenced here: PBMCs, sampled before the yellow fever booster vaccination. The receptors derive from a man younger than 30 who received the YFV17D yellow fever vaccine.

CDR3 sequence (DNA): TGTGCCATCAGTGATCAATACAATGAGCAGTTCTTC. The encoded protein is CAISDQYNEQFF. The rearrangement links TRBV10-3 to TRBJ2-1; D gene uncertain. Germline assignment: CDR1 ENHRY and CDR2 SYGVKD. The ends were cut back, 3 bases at V and 4 bases at J, with 4 bases in the middle. This CDR3 is built from 12 residues.

The sample holds many counts of this clonotype. The DNA of the CDR3 is TGCGCCAGCAGCCAAGATCACCGGACTAGGGAAGATACGCAGTATTTT. Encoded protein: CASSQDHRTREDTQYF. The rearrangement joins TRBV4-3 to TRBJ2-3, with 7 bases that match TRBD2. J was trimmed by 5 bases and V by 0 bases; bases with no gene match: 8. In germline, CDR1 is LGHNA, CDR2 YSLEER. The CDR3 length is 16 residues.

The V and J genes are TRBV7-8 and TRBJ1-1, with D unclear. CDR1 is SGHVS, CDR2 FQNEAQ, per germline. V was cut by 0 bases and J by 3 bases, with 14 bases left in between. The length of the CDR3 is 16 residues. The CDR3 loop reads CASSLAGNPADTEAFF. The CDR3 DNA reads as TGTGCCAGCAGCTTAGCGGGCAACCCCGCGGACACTGAAGCTTTCTTT. Filled out from reference TRBV7-8 and TRBJ1-1, the complete variable domain reads GAGVSQSPRYKVAKRGQDVALRCDPISGHVSLFWYQQALGQGPEFLTYFQNEAQLDKSGLPSDRFFAERPEGSVSTLKIQRTQQEDSAVYLCASSLAGNPADTEAFFGQGTRLTVV.

The sample holds a few counts of this clonotype. This chain connects TRBV7-9 to TRBJ1-1; D is unresolved. Germline CDR1 reads SEHNR; CDR2 reads FQNEAQ (reference sequence). Trimming shortened V by 1 base and J by 10 bases, and 7 bases separated the two germline ends. The CDR3 covers 11 residues. CDR3 protein: CASSLGGGAFF. In DNA, the CDR3 is TGTGCCAGCAGCTTAGGAGGAGGAGCTTTCTTT.

The genes are TRBV19 and TRBJ1-5, with D possibly being TRBD1 (6 bases). The V gene lost 8 bases and the J gene lost 2 bases, with 10 bases spanning the gap. There are 13 residues in the CDR3. Germline CDR1 reads LNHDA; CDR2 reads SQIVND (reference sequence). CDR3 coding DNA: TGTGCCAGTGCAAAGGGGGGCAATCAGCCCCAGCATTTT. Amino acids: CASAKGGNQPQHF.

The V gene is TRBV6-5, the J gene TRBJ2-7, with D tentatively TRBD1 (6 bases). Trimming left V 0 bases short and J 7 bases short, with 13 bases between. Per germline, CDR1 MNHEY and CDR2 SVGAGI. The CDR3 length is 14 residues. The CDR3 spells CASSYSTRGDEQYF. The CDR3 coding sequence is TGTGCCAGCAGTTACTCGACCAGGGGTGATGAGCAGTACTTC.

J is TRBJ2-2 and V is TRBV7-2, with D tentatively TRBD1 (6 bases). The CDR3 loop spans 15 amino acids. V lost 0 bases, J lost 6 bases, and 11 bases lay in between. Germline V CDR1 and CDR2: SGHTA, FQGNSA. The CDR3: CASSLATGYAGELFF. Written as DNA, the CDR3 is TGTGCCAGCAGCTTAGCGACAGGTTACGCCGGGGAGCTGTTTTTT. Complete variable domain (other parts from reference TRBV7-2 and TRBJ2-2): GAGVSQSPSNKVTEKGKDVELRCDPISGHTALYWYRQSLGQGLEFLIYFQGNSAPDKSGLPSDRFSAERTGGSVSTLTIQRTQQEDSAVYLCASSLATGYAGELFFGEGSRLTVL.

In this sample, this clonotype turned up a few times. The rearrangement joins TRBV7-8 to TRBJ1-1; D remains unclear. The CDR3 is 14 amino acids. V lost 5 bases to trimming and J lost 1 base, with 11 bases between them. From germline, CDR1 is SGHVS and CDR2 FQNEAQ. This CDR3 is CASSKREGNTEAFF. In DNA, the CDR3 is TGTGCCAGCAGCAAAAGAGAGGGGAACACTGAAGCTTTCTTT.

This rearrangement joins TRBV7-2 to TRBJ2-7; TRBD2 agrees at 7 bases. The CDR3 runs to 17 residues. Germline-derived CDR1 and CDR2 are SGHTA and FQGNSA. V trimming: 2 bases; J trimming: 2 bases; junction bases outside the gene matches: 12. The CDR3 bases are TGTGCCAGCAGCTTAAAGATGGGATATGGGGGGGCCTACGAGCAGTACGTC. Amino acid sequence: CASSLKMGYGGAYEQYV.

This clonotype was counted only a few times. The chain links TRBV29-1 to TRBJ1-1; the D is unclear. This CDR3 has 12 amino acids. In germline, CDR1 is SQVTM, CDR2 ANQGSEA. The V end lost 4 bases, the J end lost 1 base, and 7 bases lay between the germline ends. The CDR3 is CSVGQRNTEAFF. DNA of the CDR3: TGCAGCGTTGGCCAGAGGAACACTGAAGCTTTCTTT.

This clonotype showed up just a few times. The gene calls are TRBV7-6 and TRBJ2-7; D unresolved. Per germline, CDR1 SGHVS and CDR2 FNYEAQ. This CDR3 spans 16 amino acids. V was shortened by 1 base and J by 2 bases, with 15 bases between the two germline ends. The CDR3 nucleotides read TGTGCCAGCAGCTTAGGGCCACGAGCACGAACCTACGAGCAGTACTTC. Residues: CASSLGPRARTYEQYF.

The chain joins TRBV20-1 to TRBJ1-2; D is undetermined. The CDR3 is 14 amino acids. In germline, CDR1 is DFQATT, CDR2 SNEGSKA (reference sequence). V lost 6 bases to trimming and J lost 2 bases, with 16 bases between them. DNA of the CDR3: TGCAGTGCCGGTGAAGACGGAGTAAACTATGGCTACACCTTC. Translation gives CSAGEDGVNYGYTF.

J is TRBJ2-7 and V is TRBV7-8; 12 bases fit TRBD2. Losses at the gene ends were 5 bases for V and 7 bases for J; bases not matched to a gene: 9. The CDR3 runs to 15 residues. Germline V lookup: CDR1 SGHVS, CDR2 FQNEAQ. The CDR3 bases are TGTGCCAGCAGCCCACGAACTAGCGGGGGGCGAGAGCAGTACTTC. Its protein is CASSPRTSGGREQYF.

This clonotype was counted a few times. The J gene is TRBJ1-1, the V gene TRBV6-6; D gene uncertain. Per germline, CDR1 MNHNY and CDR2 SVGAGI (reference sequence). CDR3 length: 13 amino acids. The V gene lost 6 bases and the J gene lost 0 bases, with 8 bases spanning the gap. The CDR3, as DNA: TGTGCCAGCAGGAGACCCTTGAACACTGAAGCTTTCTTT. It encodes CASRRPLNTEAFF.

In its sample, this clonotype was seen a few times. The chain carries TRBV15 and TRBJ2-1; TRBD2 matches at 10 bases. This CDR3 spans 15 amino acids. The V segment lost 2 bases and the J segment 8 bases; nucleotides outside the gene matches: 6. The germline V gene has CDR1 LNHNV and CDR2 YYDKDF (reference sequence). CDR3 region: CATSRLAGAGYEQFF. CDR3 coding DNA: TGTGCCACCAGCAGACTAGCGGGGGCCGGCTATGAGCAGTTCTTC.

This clonotype has at least ten counts. V and J are TRBV5-1 and TRBJ1-3; D remains ambiguous. V was trimmed by 2 bases and J by 4 bases, leaving 10 bases between them. The CDR3 sequence is 14 residues long. CDR1 and CDR2 from the germline V gene are SGHRS and YFSETQ. CDR3 sequence reads: CASSLRTGGNTIYF. The CDR3 coding sequence is TGCGCCAGCAGCTTAAGGACGGGGGGAAACACCATATATTTT.

This clonotype has a handful of counts. The chain recombines TRBV20-1 with TRBJ2-3; TRBD1 matches at 10 bases. The CDR3 consists of 14 residues. Germline V CDR1 and CDR2: DFQATT, SNEGSKA (reference sequence). CDR3: CRGAGTGVTDTQYF. CDR3 nucleotides: TGCAGAGGAGCCGGGACAGGGGTCACAGATACGCAGTATTTT.

This clonotype was seen only a few times. V is TRBV6-6 and J is TRBJ1-3; D is undetermined. The CDR3 has 15 amino acids. V lost 2 bases and J lost 0, with 8 bases in between. Looked up from germline, CDR1 is MNHNY and CDR2 is SVGAGI (reference sequence). CDR3 bases: TGTGCCAGCAGTTACACGGGAACCTCTGGAAACACCATATATTTT. This codes for CASSYTGTSGNTIYF.